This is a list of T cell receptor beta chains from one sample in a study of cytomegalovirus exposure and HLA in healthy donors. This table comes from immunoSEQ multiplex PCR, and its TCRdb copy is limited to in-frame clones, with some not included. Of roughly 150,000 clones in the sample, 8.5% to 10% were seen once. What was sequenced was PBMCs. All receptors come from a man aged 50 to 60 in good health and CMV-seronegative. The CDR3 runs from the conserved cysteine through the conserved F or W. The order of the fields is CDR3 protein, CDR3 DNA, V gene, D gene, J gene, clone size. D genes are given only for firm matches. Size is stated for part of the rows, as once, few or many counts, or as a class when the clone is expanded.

CASSEGLAGVYEQYF,TGCGCCAGCAGTGAGGGGCTAGCGGGGGTCTACGAGCAGTACTTC,TRBV10-1,TRBD2,TRBJ2-7,-
CASSVRPGLASNNEQFF,TGCGCCAGCAGCGTTCGTCCGGGACTAGCGTCTAACAATGAGCAGTTCTTC,TRBV5-1,TRBD2,TRBJ2-1,few
CASSRAPGGTDTQYF,TGTGCCAGCAGTCGAGCCCCAGGGGGCACAGATACGCAGTATTTT,TRBV7-6,-,TRBJ2-3,-
CASSFGGQSNQPQHF,TGTGCCAGCAGTTTTGGGGGACAGAGCAATCAGCCCCAGCATTTT,TRBV28,TRBD1,TRBJ1-5,-
CASRRDRVLREKLFF,TGTGCCAGCAGACGTGACAGGGTTTTGAGGGAAAAACTGTTTTTT,TRBV11-2,TRBD1,TRBJ1-4,few
CAWTPGEGEQYF,TGTGCCTGGACCCCGGGAGAGGGCGAGCAGTACTTC,TRBV30,-,TRBJ2-7,few
CASSLAAGSSQETQYF,TGTGCCAGCAGCTTGGCCGCGGGAAGTTCTCAAGAGACCCAGTACTTC,TRBV5-6,-,TRBJ2-5,few
CASSYSGQDTEAFF,TGTGCCAGCAGTTACTCGGGACAGGACACTGAAGCTTTCTTT,TRBV6-5,TRBD1,TRBJ1-1,few
CASSLSGASDNQPQHF,TGCGCCAGCAGCTTAAGCGGGGCGTCGGATAATCAGCCCCAGCATTTT,TRBV5-1,-,TRBJ1-5,few
CASSLSGTSNQPQHF,TGCGCCAGCAGCTTGAGTGGGACAAGTAATCAGCCCCAGCATTTT,TRBV5-1,-,TRBJ1-5,-
CASSSADPDYGYTF,TGCGCCAGCAGCTCGGCGGATCCCGACTATGGCTACACCTTC,TRBV5-1,-,TRBJ1-2,-
CASSRGLGEQFF,TGTGCCAGTAGTAGGGGGCTAGGTGAGCAGTTCTTC,TRBV19,-,TRBJ2-1,-
CASTKGLIVYNEQFF,TGTGCCAGCACCAAAGGACTAATTGTATACAATGAGCAGTTCTTC,TRBV5-6,-,TRBJ2-1,-
CASRRDSNSPLHF,TGTGCCAGCAGACGGGACAGCAATTCACCCCTCCACTTT,TRBV6-4,TRBD1,TRBJ1-6,-
CASSLGGGREKLFF,TGTGCCAGCAGCTTAGGGGGGGGGCGTGAAAAACTGTTTTTT,TRBV7-9,-,TRBJ1-4,few
CASSRDGGRNTEAFF,TGTGCCAGCAGCCGCGATGGGGGGAGGAACACTGAAGCTTTCTTT,TRBV7-2,-,TRBJ1-1,-
CAWSDRDPLLMNTEAFF,TGTGCCTGGAGTGACAGGGACCCTCTTCTCATGAACACTGAAGCTTTCTTT,TRBV30,-,TRBJ1-1,-
CARSQGPGLAGDPYEQYF,TGTGCCAGAAGCCAAGGCCCCGGACTAGCGGGAGACCCCTACGAGCAGTACTTC,TRBV5-3,TRBD2,TRBJ2-7,few
CASSLAGNYGYTF,TGTGCCAGCAGCTTGGCAGGGAACTATGGCTACACCTTC,TRBV5-4,-,TRBJ1-2,-
CASSQSLAYEQFF,TGCGCCAGCAGCCAATCCTTAGCGTATGAGCAGTTCTTC,TRBV4-1,-,TRBJ2-1,-
CASSRQGPPYEQYF,TGTGCCAGCAGTCGTCAGGGCCCCCCTTACGAGCAGTACTTC,TRBV28,-,TRBJ2-7,-
CASSPTGTSGSRAPRKFF,TGTGCCAGCAGCCCTACCGGGACTAGCGGGAGTCGGGCCCCGAGGAAGTTCTTC,TRBV7-9,TRBD2,TRBJ2-1,-
CACYGAGNTGELFF,TGCGCATGTTATGGGGCAGGGAACACCGGGGAGCTGTTTTTT,TRBV23-1,-,TRBJ2-2,-
CASSSGTRNTGELFF,TGTGCCAGCAGCTCCGGGACTCGGAACACCGGGGAGCTGTTTTTT,TRBV7-3,-,TRBJ2-2,-
CASSKGLAGDFGELFF,TGCGCCAGCAGCAAGGGACTAGCGGGAGATTTCGGGGAGCTGTTTTTT,TRBV5-1,TRBD2,TRBJ2-2,-
CASTPSRTGANEQYF,TGTGCCAGCACCCCTTCTAGGACAGGGGCCAACGAGCAGTACTTC,TRBV6-6,TRBD1,TRBJ2-7,-
CASSYSGSLSYF,TGTGCCAGCAGTTATAGCGGGAGTTTGAGTTACTTC,TRBV27,TRBD2,TRBJ2-7,few
CAWRGSNSRNTEAFF,TGTGCCTGGAGAGGCAGCAATTCTAGAAACACTGAAGCTTTCTTT,TRBV30,-,TRBJ1-1,few
CAQGTSGFSYEQYF,TGTGCCCAGGGGACTAGCGGATTCTCCTACGAGCAGTACTTC,TRBV30,TRBD2,TRBJ2-7,few
CASSKGQGVAGELFF,TGTGCCAGCAGTAAGGGACAGGGGGTCGCCGGGGAGCTGTTTTTT,TRBV6-6,TRBD1,TRBJ2-2,-
CASTGTTGNTIYF,TGTGCCAGCACCGGGACAACTGGAAACACCATATATTTT,TRBV9,-,TRBJ1-3,-
CASSYSPGRQAQETQYF,TGCGCCAGCAGCTATAGCCCTGGGAGACAAGCACAAGAGACCCAGTACTTC,TRBV5-1,-,TRBJ2-5,-
CASTPGGHTDTQYF,TGTGCCAGCACCCCCGGGGGGCACACAGATACGCAGTATTTT,TRBV9,-,TRBJ2-3,-
CSVQPSSGGTDTQYF,TGCAGCGTTCAGCCCTCTAGCGGGGGCACAGATACGCAGTATTTT,TRBV29-1,TRBD2,TRBJ2-3,few
CASSQEAPAGGLSGANVLTF,TGCGCCAGCAGCCAAGAGGCCCCGGCAGGGGGCTTGTCTGGGGCCAACGTCCTGACTTTC,TRBV4-1,TRBD1,TRBJ2-6,-
CASRYGLAGERDTQYF,TGTGCCAGCAGATATGGACTAGCGGGAGAACGAGATACGCAGTATTTT,TRBV28,TRBD2,TRBJ2-3,few
CASSLRTSGRAGGELFF,TGTGCCAGCAGCCTTAGGACTAGCGGGAGGGCTGGCGGGGAGCTGTTTTTT,TRBV7-8,TRBD2,TRBJ2-2,-
CASTTSWVGELFF,TGTGCCTCTACTACCAGCTGGGTCGGGGAGCTGTTTTTT,TRBV9,-,TRBJ2-2,-
CSANRDWGTNEQYF,TGCAGCGCAAACCGGGACTGGGGGACCAACGAGCAGTACTTC,TRBV29-1,-,TRBJ2-7,few
CASSQRDRVKNGYTF,TGTGCCAGCAGCCAGCGGGACAGGGTGAAGAATGGCTACACCTTC,TRBV7-2,TRBD1,TRBJ1-2,-
CASSSWRTGNTEAFF,TGTGCCAGCAGCTCTTGGAGGACAGGTAACACTGAAGCTTTCTTT,TRBV7-9,TRBD1,TRBJ1-1,-
CASSVRVTDTQYF,TGTGCCAGCAGCGTGAGGGTAACAGATACGCAGTATTTT,TRBV9,-,TRBJ2-3,few
CASSLLDSLSYEQYF,TGTGCCAGCAGTTTATTAGACAGTTTATCCTACGAGCAGTACTTC,TRBV28,-,TRBJ2-7,few
CAWSQGHSNTEAFF,TGTGCCTGGAGCCAAGGACACTCGAACACTGAAGCTTTCTTT,TRBV30,-,TRBJ1-1,few